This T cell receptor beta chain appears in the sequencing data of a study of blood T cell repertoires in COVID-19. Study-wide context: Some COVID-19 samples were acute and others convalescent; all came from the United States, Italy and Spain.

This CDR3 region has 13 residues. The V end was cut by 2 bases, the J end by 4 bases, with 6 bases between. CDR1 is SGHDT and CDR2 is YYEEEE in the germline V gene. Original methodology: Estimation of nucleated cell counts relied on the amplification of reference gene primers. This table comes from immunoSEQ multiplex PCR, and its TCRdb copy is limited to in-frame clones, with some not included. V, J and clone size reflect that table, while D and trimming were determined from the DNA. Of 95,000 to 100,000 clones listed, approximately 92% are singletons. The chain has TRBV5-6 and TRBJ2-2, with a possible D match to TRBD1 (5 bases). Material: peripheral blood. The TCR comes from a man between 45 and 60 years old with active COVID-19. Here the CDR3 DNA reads TGTGCCAGCAGCTTTACAGGCACCGGGGAGCTGTTTTTT. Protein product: CASSFTGTGELFF.